The 32 T cell receptor beta chains presented below share a single source sample, sequenced in a study of T-cell reconstitution after alpha-beta-depleted transplantation in children. Unique molecular identifiers were used in preparing the TCRbeta library. TCRdb reprocessed the PCR reads with MiXCR, giving one entry per CDR3 protein. The sample lists about 610,000 distinct CDR3 sequences; approximately 30% were seen once. Specimen: PBMCs, collected before TCRalphabeta/CD19-depleted stem cell transplant. These receptors all stem from a boy under two years old with Wiskott-Aldrich syndrome, due to receive a stem cell transplant.

This clonotype was recorded a few times. This chain links TRBV7-2 with TRBJ2-7, with 8 bases aligning to TRBD1. Trimming removed 3 bases from V and 4 bases from J; junction bases left unmatched: 5. The CDR3 loop spans 14 amino acids. CDR1 SGHTA and CDR2 FQGNSA come from the germline V gene. The CDR3 sequence is CASSLRQGWYEQYF. The CDR3 DNA sequence: TGTGCCAGCAGCTTGCGACAGGGGTGGTACGAGCAGTACTTC.

The chain carries TRBV11-1 and TRBJ1-3, with a tentative D call TRBD1 (5 bases). Trimming cost V 5 bases and J 1 base, with 12 bases left between them. The germline gives CDR1 SGHAT, CDR2 FQDESV (reference sequence). This CDR3 has 15 amino acids. The CDR3 DNA reads as TGTGCCAGCAGCACGGGACCCGCTTCTGGAAACACCATATATTTT. Translation gives CASSTGPASGNTIYF. Full variable domain (remainder filled in from reference TRBV11-1 and TRBJ1-3): EAEVAQSPRYKITEKSQAVAFWCDPISGHATLYWYRQILGQGPELLVQFQDESVVDDSQLPKDRFSAERLKGVDSTLKIQPAELGDSAMYLCASSTGPASGNTIYFGEGSWLTVV.

This clonotype was observed many times. The chain couples TRBV5-1 to TRBJ2-1, with TRBD2 matching over 11 bases. Germline CDR1 SGHRS, CDR2 YFSETQ. The CDR3 extends over 16 amino acids. Unmatched junction bases numbered 3, after V lost 4 bases and J lost 0 bases. CDR3 sequence: CASSPTSGSSYNEQFF. CDR3 nucleotide sequence: TGCGCCAGCAGCCCTACTAGCGGGAGCTCCTACAATGAGCAGTTCTTC.

The chain links TRBV14 to TRBJ2-2; 14 nucleotides agree with TRBD2. Per the germline V gene, CDR1 is SGHDN and CDR2 is FVKESK. The J segment lost 6 bases and the V segment lost 5 bases, leaving 8 bases of the junction unmatched. The CDR3 covers 17 residues. The CDR3 DNA is TGTGCCAGCAGCTATCCGGGACTAGCGGGAGAAGCCGGGGAGCTGTTTTTT. It translates to CASSYPGLAGEAGELFF.

V usage is TRBV5-4 and J usage is TRBJ1-2; 8 bases are a match to TRBD1. The CDR3 is made up of 14 amino acids. V dropped 2 bases and J dropped 4; count of bases not matched to a gene: 4. CDR1 and CDR2 from the germline V gene are SGHNT and YYREEE (reference sequence). The CDR3 coding sequence is TGTGCCAGCAGCTTCACAGGGGGAGGCTATGGCTACACCTTC. Its translation: CASSFTGGGYGYTF. The full variable domain, rest sourced from reference TRBV5-4 and TRBJ1-2, is ETGVTQSPTHLIKTRGQQVTLRCSSQSGHNTVSWYQQALGQGPQFIFQYYREEENGRGNFPPRFSGLQFPNYSSELNVNALELDDSALYLCASSFTGGGYGYTFGSGTRLTVV.

V usage is TRBV7-9 and J usage is TRBJ2-1; 13 nucleotides match TRBD2. J lost 8 bases, V lost 0 bases, and 1 base had no gene match. This CDR3 has 15 amino acids. The germline gives CDR1 SEHNR, CDR2 FQNEAQ (reference sequence). In nucleotides, the CDR3 is TGTGCCAGCAGCTTAGCCGGACTAGCGGGAGATGAGCAGTTCTTC. It translates to CASSLAGLAGDEQFF.

This clonotype has a handful of counts. V is TRBV7-2 and J is TRBJ2-1; D remains unclear. Germline values: CDR1 SGHTA, CDR2 FQGNSA. Trimming left V 4 bases short and J 3 bases short, with 13 bases between. There are 15 residues in the CDR3. CDR3 in amino acids: CASSSKRLVYNEQFF. The CDR3 nucleotides read TGTGCCAGCAGCTCGAAAAGACTTGTCTACAATGAGCAGTTCTTC. Full variable domain (missing parts from reference TRBV7-2 and TRBJ2-1): GAGVSQSPSNKVTEKGKDVELRCDPISGHTALYWYRQSLGQGLEFLIYFQGNSAPDKSGLPSDRFSAERTGGSVSTLTIQRTQQEDSAVYLCASSSKRLVYNEQFFGPGTRLTVL.

CDR3 residues: CSARDTIQGRGHTEAFF. CDR3 DNA: TGCAGTGCTAGAGATACTATTCAGGGAAGGGGGCACACTGAAGCTTTCTTT. The chain employs TRBV20-1 and TRBJ1-1, with TRBD1 identical over 7 bases. The germline V gene encodes CDR1 DFQATT and CDR2 SNEGSKA (reference sequence). With 0 bases clipped from V and 3 bases from J, the junction kept 13 bases outside the gene matches. The CDR3 covers 17 residues.

V usage is TRBV20-1 and J usage is TRBJ1-2; 9 bases line up with TRBD1. J gave up 0 bases and V 4 bases, and 6 bases lay outside the gene matches. Germline loops: CDR1 DFQATT, CDR2 SNEGSKA (reference sequence). This CDR3 region has 15 residues. The CDR3 protein is CSATDRGGTNYGYTF. CDR3 nucleotides: TGCAGTGCTACAGACAGGGGGGGGACTAACTATGGCTACACCTTC.

This rearrangement joins TRBV20-1 to TRBJ2-3; TRBD2 matches 11 bases. The CDR3 covers 15 residues. V was pared by 5 bases and J by 3 bases, with 7 bases of the junction left unmatched. Germline-derived CDR1 and CDR2 are DFQATT and SNEGSKA (reference sequence). The CDR3 sequence: CSAGSGTSGTDTQYF. In DNA form, the CDR3 reads TGCAGTGCTGGGAGCGGGACTAGCGGAACAGATACGCAGTATTTT.

Only one count was recorded for this clonotype. The V and J genes are TRBV6-7 and TRBJ2-5, with a tentative D call TRBD1 (5 bases). TRBV6-7 is an ORF for which the function is uncertain. V gave up 2 bases and J gave up 5 bases, with 24 bases separating them. The CDR3 extends over 18 amino acids. Written as DNA, the CDR3 is TGTGCCAGCAGTTACCAACGCTGCTTCGGCAGGGATGTCGAGACCCAGTACTTC. Protein: CASSYQRCFGRDVETQYF.

This clonotype was counted only a few times. V is TRBV20-1 and J is TRBJ2-1; TRBD2 agrees at 10 bases. After removal of 0 bases from V and 8 bases from J, the junction contained 10 bases not matched to a gene. The CDR3 consists of 16 residues. CDR1 and CDR2 (germline): DFQATT, SNEGSKA (reference sequence). In DNA form, the CDR3 reads TGCAGTGCTAGAGATCCTATTAGCGGGAGGATCTATGAGCAGTTCTTC. This translates into CSARDPISGRIYEQFF.

The chain combines TRBV5-6 with TRBJ2-5; no reliable D call. With 3 bases removed from V and 5 bases from J, the gap between germline ends came to 11 bases. The CDR3 is 13 residues long. CDR1 and CDR2 from the germline V gene are SGHDT and YYEEEE. CDR3 nucleotides: TGTGCCAGCAGCTCCACCACTACGGAGACCCAGTACTTC. It codes for CASSSTTTETQYF.

The table lists this clonotype with a few counts. The V and J genes are TRBV20-1 and TRBJ1-3; a weak D match, TRBD1 (5 bases). This CDR3 comprises 13 residues. Trimming left V 6 bases short and J 3 bases short, with 12 bases between. The V gene's germline CDR1 is DFQATT and CDR2 SNEGSKA (reference sequence). CDR3 nucleotide sequence: TGCAGTGCCCCGGGCGGGGGTGGAAACACCATATATTTT. It yields the protein CSAPGGGGNTIYF.

This clonotype turned up a few times. The gene calls are TRBV5-1 and TRBJ2-3; 9 bases are shared with TRBD1. The junction had 11 bases not matched to a gene; V was cut back by 4 bases and J by 2 bases. The CDR3 is 17 residues long. Per the germline V gene, CDR1 is SGHRS and CDR2 is YFSETQ. The CDR3 DNA sequence: TGCGCCAGCAGCGCGGGGAACAGGGGGCGAACCACAGATACGCAGTATTTT. This sequence encodes CASSAGNRGRTTDTQYF. The full variable domain, its missing parts supplied by reference TRBV5-1 and TRBJ2-3, is KAGVTQTPRYLIKTRGQQVTLSCSPISGHRSVSWYQQTPGQGLQFLFEYFSETQRNKGNFPGRFSGRQFSNSRSEMNVSTLELGDSALYLCASSAGNRGRTTDTQYFGPGTRLTVL.

This clonotype has a handful of counts. CDR3 residues: CASSWNGGHPYNEQFF. CDR3 DNA: TGTGCCAGCAGCTGGAACGGAGGGCACCCATACAATGAGCAGTTCTTC. The chain uses TRBV5-6 and TRBJ2-1; D is perhaps TRBD2 (6 bases). The CDR3 contains 16 residues. V dropped 3 bases and J dropped 4 bases, with 17 bases sitting between them. CDR1 and CDR2 (germline): SGHDT, YYEEEE.

The chain's CDR3 is CASSLKGGWAVKNIQYF. The CDR3 bases are TGTGCCAGCAGTTTGAAGGGCGGGTGGGCAGTCAAAAACATTCAGTACTTC. This chain links TRBV27 with TRBJ2-4, with D tentatively TRBD2 (5 bases). V lost 3 bases, J lost 3 bases, and 18 bases lay in between. Germline-derived CDR1 and CDR2 are MNHEY and SMNVEV (reference sequence). The CDR3 totals 17 residues.

Notes on this clonotype: A junction boundary mismatches the germline segment, possibly from a read error. J is TRBJ1-2 and V is TRBV10-3, with D maybe TRBD1 (5 bases). This CDR3 region has 12 residues. Germline CDR1 reads ENHRY; CDR2 reads SYGVKD. The CDR3 loop reads CAIKGPNYGCTF. The DNA of the CDR3 is TGTGCCATCAAGGGACCCAACTATGGCTGCACCTTC.

Only a few counts were recorded for this clonotype. V usage is TRBV20-1 and J usage is TRBJ2-7; maybe TRBD2 (5 bases). CDR1 DFQATT and CDR2 SNEGSKA come from the germline V gene (reference sequence). The CDR3 covers 12 residues. Trimming cost V 3 bases and J 2 bases, with 8 bases left between them. CDR3 protein: CSARDFTYEQYF. Here the CDR3 DNA reads TGCAGTGCTAGGGACTTCACCTACGAGCAGTACTTC.

The DNA for the CDR3 is TGTGCCACCAGTGACCGGGCAGGGGGCAATCAGCCCCAGCATTTT. This gives the protein CATSDRAGGNQPQHF. The chain uses TRBV24-1 and TRBJ1-5; a possible D gene is TRBD1 (6 bases). The CDR3 is made up of 15 amino acids. Germline-derived CDR1 and CDR2 are KGHDR and SFDVKD. V lost 4 bases and J 2 bases, leaving 11 bases between the germline ends.

This chain joins TRBV10-3 and TRBJ1-1; D gene ambiguous. The CDR3 is 12 residues long. With 8 bases removed from V and 3 bases from J, the gap between germline ends came to 10 bases. Looked up from germline, CDR1 is ENHRY and CDR2 is SYGVKD. The CDR3 DNA reads TGTGCCATCGCAGAACCTTACACTGAAGCTTTCTTT. As protein: CAIAEPYTEAFF.

The chain employs TRBV11-2 and TRBJ2-2; D gene uncertain. CDR3 length: 13 amino acids. Between the trimmed V and J ends, which lost 0 bases and 6 bases, there was a span of 5 bases. CDR1 is SGHAT and CDR2 is FQNNGV in the germline V gene. CDR3 DNA sequence: TGTGCCAGCAGCTTAGATGGGCCCGGGGAGCTGTTTTTT. Encoded protein: CASSLDGPGELFF. Full variable domain (remainder filled in from reference TRBV11-2 and TRBJ2-2): EAGVAQSPRYKIIEKRQSVAFWCNPISGHATLYWYQQILGQGPKLLIQFQNNGVVDDSQLPKDRFSAERLKGVDSTLKIQPAKLEDSAVYLCASSLDGPGELFFGEGSRLTVL.

In this sample, this clonotype turned up a few times. The chain couples TRBV9 to TRBJ2-1; D is unresolved. The CDR3 runs 15 residues. Germline CDR1 SGDLS, CDR2 YYNGEE. Trimming removed 0 bases at V and 9 bases at J, with 16 bases between. The chain's CDR3 is CASSVVVGPLSEQFF. In DNA, the CDR3 is TGTGCCAGCAGCGTAGTAGTTGGGCCCCTGAGTGAGCAGTTCTTC. Filled out from reference TRBV9 and TRBJ2-1, the complete variable domain reads DSGVTQTPKHLITATGQRVTLRCSPRSGDLSVYWYQQSLDQGLQFLIQYYNGEERAKGNILERFSAQQFPDLHSELNLSSLELGDSALYFCASSVVVGPLSEQFFGPGTRLTVL.

This clonotype showed up many times. The chain recombines TRBV5-6 with TRBJ2-3; D is uncertain. Trimming left V 4 bases short and J 3 bases short, with 12 bases between. Germline values: CDR1 SGHDT, CDR2 YYEEEE. This CDR3 comprises 14 residues. This chain's CDR3 is CASSPEPGTDTQYF. The CDR3 nucleotides are TGTGCCAGCAGCCCGGAACCCGGTACAGATACGCAGTATTTT.

The J gene is TRBJ1-1, the V gene TRBV19, with no clear D. Trimming pared 3 bases from V and 3 bases from J, leaving 11 bases between. In germline, CDR1 is LNHDA, CDR2 SQIVND (reference sequence). The CDR3 contains 14 residues. The CDR3 reads CASSIWKGDTEAFF. The CDR3 DNA reads as TGTGCCAGTAGTATTTGGAAGGGCGACACTGAAGCTTTCTTT.

V is TRBV3-1 and J is TRBJ2-7; TRBD2 matches at 10 bases. Germline V CDR1 and CDR2: LGHDT, YNNKEL (reference sequence). The CDR3 spans 14 residues. The J segment lost 5 bases and the V segment lost 6 bases, leaving 7 bases of the junction unmatched. The CDR3 sequence: CASSRLAGGNEQYF. CDR3 sequence (DNA): TGTGCCAGCAGTCGGTTAGCGGGAGGCAACGAGCAGTACTTC.

Comments on this clonotype: Given a much more abundant clone one base away, this may be a read error. This rearrangement joins TRBV5-1 to TRBJ1-5, with a possible D match to TRBD1 (5 bases). The ends were cut back, 2 bases at V and 7 bases at J, with 10 bases in the middle. Germline values: CDR1 SGHRS, CDR2 YFSETQ. This CDR3 spans 13 amino acids. In DNA form, the CDR3 reads TGCGCCAGCAGCTTTCGGGGGTGGCAGCCCCAGCATTTT. Protein: CASSFRGWQPQHF.

The rearrangement uses TRBV11-1 and TRBJ2-1; TRBD2 matches at 13 bases. The CDR3 covers 21 residues. Germline CDR1 reads SGHAT; CDR2 reads FQDESV (reference sequence). Trimming at V came to 1 base and at J to 7 bases, leaving 19 bases not matched to a gene. CDR3 amino acids: CASSLVKGRVRTSGSRNEQFF. For the CDR3, the DNA is TGTGCCAGCAGCTTAGTCAAGGGTAGGGTTAGGACTAGCGGGAGTCGAAATGAGCAGTTCTTC.

This chain links TRBV5-1 with TRBJ2-3; TRBD2 aligns across 7 bases. The V and J ends lost 2 bases and 0 bases, in that order; junction bases with no gene match: 12. This CDR3 spans 18 amino acids. Germline CDR1 and CDR2: SGHRS and YFSETQ. CDR3 nucleotide sequence: TGCGCCAGCAGCTTATTTGCTGGGGGGGTGCGGAGCACAGATACGCAGTATTTT. It is translated as CASSLFAGGVRSTDTQYF.

This clonotype appeared a few times. V and J are TRBV29-1 and TRBJ1-3; no clear D. CDR1 SQVTM and CDR2 ANQGSEA come from the germline V gene. V lost 5 bases, J lost 0 bases, and 5 bases lay in between. The CDR3 loop spans 12 amino acids. The CDR3 sequence is CSVFLSGNTIYF. CDR3 coding DNA: TGCAGCGTTTTCCTCTCTGGAAACACCATATATTTT.

The V and J genes are TRBV9 and TRBJ2-5, with D hard to call. This CDR3 has 15 amino acids. Per the germline V gene, CDR1 is SGDLS and CDR2 is YYNGEE. V lost 0 bases, J lost 0 bases, and 9 bases lay in between. The CDR3 is CASSVVHPYQETQYF. The DNA of the CDR3 is TGTGCCAGCAGCGTAGTCCATCCGTACCAAGAGACCCAGTACTTC.

This clonotype was seen a handful of times. This rearrangement joins TRBV5-1 to TRBJ2-1; 15 nucleotides agree with TRBD2. V gave up 3 bases and J gave up 6 bases; unmatched junction bases: 10. Per the germline V gene, CDR1 is SGHRS and CDR2 is YFSETQ. This CDR3 is 18 amino acids long. The CDR3 DNA sequence: TGCGCCAGCAGCTCCGGGACAGGACTAGCGGGAGGGCGCAATGAGCAGTTCTTC. Translating it yields CASSSGTGLAGGRNEQFF.